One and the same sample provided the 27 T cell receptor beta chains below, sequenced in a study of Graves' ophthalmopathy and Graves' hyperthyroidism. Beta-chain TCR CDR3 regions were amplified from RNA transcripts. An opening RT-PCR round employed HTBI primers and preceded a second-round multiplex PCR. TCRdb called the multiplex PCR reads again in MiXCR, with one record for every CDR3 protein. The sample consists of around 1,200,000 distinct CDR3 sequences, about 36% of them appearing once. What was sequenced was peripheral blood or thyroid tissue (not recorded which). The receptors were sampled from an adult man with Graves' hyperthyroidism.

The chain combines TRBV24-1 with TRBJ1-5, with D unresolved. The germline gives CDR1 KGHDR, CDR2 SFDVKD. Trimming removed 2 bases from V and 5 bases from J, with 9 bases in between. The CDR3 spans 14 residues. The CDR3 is CATSDSGRDQPQHF. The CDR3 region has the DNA TGTGCCACCAGTGATTCGGGGAGGGATCAGCCCCAGCATTTT.

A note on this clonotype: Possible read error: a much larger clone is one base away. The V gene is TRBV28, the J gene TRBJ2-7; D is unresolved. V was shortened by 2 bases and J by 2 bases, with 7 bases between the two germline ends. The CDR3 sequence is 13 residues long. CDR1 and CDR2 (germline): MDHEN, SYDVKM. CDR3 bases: TGTGCCAGCAGTTTAAGGGAAACCTACGAGCAGTACTTC. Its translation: CASSLRETYEQYF.

The CDR3 loop is CASSPNRGHTGELFF. The CDR3 region has the DNA TGTGCCAGCAGCCCAAACCGGGGCCACACCGGGGAGCTGTTTTTT. The chain carries TRBV7-2 and TRBJ2-2; D might be TRBD1 or TRBD2, each matching 5 bases. The germline V and J ends were trimmed by 5 bases and 3 bases, with 13 bases remaining between them. In germline, CDR1 is SGHTA, CDR2 FQGNSA. This CDR3 is built from 15 residues.

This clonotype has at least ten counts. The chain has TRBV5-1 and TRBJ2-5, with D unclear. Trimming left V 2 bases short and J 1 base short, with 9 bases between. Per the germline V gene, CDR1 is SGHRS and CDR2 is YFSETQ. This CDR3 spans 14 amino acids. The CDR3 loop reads CASSFFTVQETQYF. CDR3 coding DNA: TGCGCCAGCAGCTTTTTCACAGTCCAAGAGACCCAGTACTTC.

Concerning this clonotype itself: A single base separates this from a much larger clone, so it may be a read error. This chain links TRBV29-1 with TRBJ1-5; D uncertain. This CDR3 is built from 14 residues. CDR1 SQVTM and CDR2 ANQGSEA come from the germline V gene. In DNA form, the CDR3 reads TGCAGCGTTGGACGGAGTTTTAGCAATCAGCCCCGGCATTTT. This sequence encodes CSVGRSFSNQPRHF.

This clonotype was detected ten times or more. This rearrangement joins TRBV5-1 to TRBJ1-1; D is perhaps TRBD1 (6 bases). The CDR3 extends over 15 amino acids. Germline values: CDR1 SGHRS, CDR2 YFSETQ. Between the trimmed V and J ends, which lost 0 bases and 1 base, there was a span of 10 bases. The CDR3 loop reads CASSLGGGQNTEAFF. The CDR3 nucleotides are TGCGCCAGCAGCTTGGGAGGGGGACAGAACACTGAAGCTTTCTTT.

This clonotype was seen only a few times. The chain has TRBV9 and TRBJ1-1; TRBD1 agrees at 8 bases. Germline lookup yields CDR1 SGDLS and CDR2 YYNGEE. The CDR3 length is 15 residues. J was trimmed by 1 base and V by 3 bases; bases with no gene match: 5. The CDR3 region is CASSGSGGWNTEAFF. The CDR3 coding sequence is TGTGCCAGCAGCGGATCAGGGGGCTGGAACACTGAAGCTTTCTTT.

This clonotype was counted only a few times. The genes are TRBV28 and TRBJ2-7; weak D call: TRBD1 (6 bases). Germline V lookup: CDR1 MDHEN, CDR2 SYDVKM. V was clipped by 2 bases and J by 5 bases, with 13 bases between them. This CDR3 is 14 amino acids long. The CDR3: CASSLDRMGDEQYF. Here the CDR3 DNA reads TGTGCCAGCAGTTTAGACAGGATGGGGGACGAGCAGTACTTC.

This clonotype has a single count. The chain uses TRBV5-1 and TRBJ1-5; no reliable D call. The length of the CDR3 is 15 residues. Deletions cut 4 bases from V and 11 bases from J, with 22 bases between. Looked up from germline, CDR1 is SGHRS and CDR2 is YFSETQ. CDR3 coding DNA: TGCGCCAGCAGCCCGCTCGGCGAACCCCAGCAGACCCAGCATTTT. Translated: CASSPLGEPQQTQHF.

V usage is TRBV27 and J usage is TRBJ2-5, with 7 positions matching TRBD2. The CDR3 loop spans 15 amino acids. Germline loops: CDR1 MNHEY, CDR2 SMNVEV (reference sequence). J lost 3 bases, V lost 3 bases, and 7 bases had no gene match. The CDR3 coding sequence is TGTGCCAGCAGTTTTGGGCCTAGCGGAAAAGAGACCCAGTACTTC. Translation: CASSFGPSGKETQYF.

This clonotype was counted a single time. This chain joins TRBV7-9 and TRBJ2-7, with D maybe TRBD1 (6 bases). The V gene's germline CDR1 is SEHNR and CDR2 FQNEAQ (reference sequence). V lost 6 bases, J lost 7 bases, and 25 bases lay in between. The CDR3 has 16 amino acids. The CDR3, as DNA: TGTGCCAGCAGTCATCGGACAGTCGGGGCTATACGGGAGCAGTACTTC. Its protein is CASSHRTVGAIREQYF.

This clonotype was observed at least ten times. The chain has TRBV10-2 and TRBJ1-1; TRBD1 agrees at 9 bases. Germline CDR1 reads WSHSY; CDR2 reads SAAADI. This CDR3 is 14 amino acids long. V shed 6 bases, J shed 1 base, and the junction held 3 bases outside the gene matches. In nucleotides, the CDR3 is TGCGCCAGCAGGGACAGGGGTTGGAACACTGAAGCTTTCTTT. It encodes CASRDRGWNTEAFF.

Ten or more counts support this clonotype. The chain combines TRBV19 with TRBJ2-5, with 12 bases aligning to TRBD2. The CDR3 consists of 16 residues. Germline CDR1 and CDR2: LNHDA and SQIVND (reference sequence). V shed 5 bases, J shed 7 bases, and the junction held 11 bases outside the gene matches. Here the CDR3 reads CASSDELAGGMGTQYF. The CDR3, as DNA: TGTGCCAGTAGTGACGAGCTAGCGGGGGGGATGGGGACCCAGTACTTC.

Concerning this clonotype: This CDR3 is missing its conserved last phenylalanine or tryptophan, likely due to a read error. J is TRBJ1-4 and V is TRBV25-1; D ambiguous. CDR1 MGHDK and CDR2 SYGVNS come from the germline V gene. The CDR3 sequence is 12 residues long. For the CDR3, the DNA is TGTGCCGGCAGTGAATTTGGGGAAAAACTGTTTTCT. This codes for CAGSEFGEKLFS.

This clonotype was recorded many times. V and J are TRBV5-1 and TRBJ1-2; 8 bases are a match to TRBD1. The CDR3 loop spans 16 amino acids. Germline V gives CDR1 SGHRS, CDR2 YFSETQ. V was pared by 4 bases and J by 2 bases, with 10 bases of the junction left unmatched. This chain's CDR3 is CASSLTGVPLNYGYTF. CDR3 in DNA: TGCGCCAGCAGCCTGACAGGGGTGCCTTTGAACTATGGCTACACCTTC. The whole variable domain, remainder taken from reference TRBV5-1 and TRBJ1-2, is KAGVTQTPRYLIKTRGQQVTLSCSPISGHRSVSWYQQTPGQGLQFLFEYFSETQRNKGNFPGRFSGRQFSNSRSEMNVSTLELGDSALYLCASSLTGVPLNYGYTFGSGTRLTVV.

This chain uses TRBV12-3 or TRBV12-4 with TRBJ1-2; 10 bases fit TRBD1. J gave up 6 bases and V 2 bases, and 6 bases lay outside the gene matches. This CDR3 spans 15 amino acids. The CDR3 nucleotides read TGTGCCAGCAGTTTATTGACAGGGGGCTATGATGGCTACACCTTC. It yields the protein CASSLLTGGYDGYTF.

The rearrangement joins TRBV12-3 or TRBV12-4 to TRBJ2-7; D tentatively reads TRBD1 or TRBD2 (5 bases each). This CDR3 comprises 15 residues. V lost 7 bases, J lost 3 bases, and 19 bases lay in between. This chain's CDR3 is CASTHSRGSNYEQYF. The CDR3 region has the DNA TGTGCCAGCACCCACTCGAGGGGCTCCAACTACGAGCAGTACTTC.

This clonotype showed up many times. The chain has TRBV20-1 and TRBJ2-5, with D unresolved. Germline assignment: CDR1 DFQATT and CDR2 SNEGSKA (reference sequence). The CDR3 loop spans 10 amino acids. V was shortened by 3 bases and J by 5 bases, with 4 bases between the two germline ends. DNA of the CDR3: TGCAGTGCTAGCTATGAGACCCAGTACTTC. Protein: CSASYETQYF.

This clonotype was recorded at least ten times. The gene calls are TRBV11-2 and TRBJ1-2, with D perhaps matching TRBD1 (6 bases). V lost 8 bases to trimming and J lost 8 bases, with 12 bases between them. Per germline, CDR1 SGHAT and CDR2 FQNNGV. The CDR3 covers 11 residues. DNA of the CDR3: TGTGCCAGCGGAACAGGGACCGGCTACACCTTC. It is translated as CASGTGTGYTF.

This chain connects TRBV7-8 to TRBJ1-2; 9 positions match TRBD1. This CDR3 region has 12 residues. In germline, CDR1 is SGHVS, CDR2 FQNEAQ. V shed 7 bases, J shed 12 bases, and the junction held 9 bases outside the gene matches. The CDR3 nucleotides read TGTGCCAGCACAACAGGGGGCGCTGGAAACACCTTC. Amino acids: CASTTGGAGNTF.

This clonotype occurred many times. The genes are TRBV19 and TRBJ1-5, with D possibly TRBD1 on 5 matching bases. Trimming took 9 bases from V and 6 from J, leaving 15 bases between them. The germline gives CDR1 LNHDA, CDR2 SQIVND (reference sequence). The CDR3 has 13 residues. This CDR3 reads CASRTLEGQPQHF. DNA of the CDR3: TGTGCCAGCAGGACACTCGAAGGTCAGCCCCAGCATTTT.

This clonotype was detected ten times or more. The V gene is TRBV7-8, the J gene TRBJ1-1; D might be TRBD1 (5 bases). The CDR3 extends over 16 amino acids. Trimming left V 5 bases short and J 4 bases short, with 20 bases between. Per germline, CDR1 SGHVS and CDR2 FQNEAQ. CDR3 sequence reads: CASSRSGGVGVTEAFF. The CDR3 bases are TGTGCCAGCAGCCGCAGCGGGGGGGTCGGTGTCACTGAAGCTTTCTTT.

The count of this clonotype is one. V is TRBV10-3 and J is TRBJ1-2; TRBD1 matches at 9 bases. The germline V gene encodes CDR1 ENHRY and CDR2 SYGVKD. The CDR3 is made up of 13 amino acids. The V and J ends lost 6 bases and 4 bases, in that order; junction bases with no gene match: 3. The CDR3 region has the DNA TGTGCCATCAGCGACAGGGGGACCTATGGCTACACCTTC. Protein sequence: CAISDRGTYGYTF.

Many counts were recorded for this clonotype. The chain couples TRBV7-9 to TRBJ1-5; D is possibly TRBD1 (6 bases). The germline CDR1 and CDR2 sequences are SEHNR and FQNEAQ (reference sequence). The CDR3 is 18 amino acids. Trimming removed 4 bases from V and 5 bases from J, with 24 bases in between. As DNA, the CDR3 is TGTGCCAGCAGCTCTGACCGGGGGGGCCCCGCCCGCGATCAGCCCCAGCATTTT. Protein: CASSSDRGGPARDQPQHF.

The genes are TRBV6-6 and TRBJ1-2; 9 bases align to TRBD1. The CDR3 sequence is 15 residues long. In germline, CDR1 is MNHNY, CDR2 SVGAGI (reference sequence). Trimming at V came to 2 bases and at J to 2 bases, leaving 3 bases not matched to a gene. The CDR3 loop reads CASSYEGQGNYGYTF. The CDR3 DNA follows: TGTGCCAGCAGTTACGAGGGACAGGGAAACTATGGCTACACCTTC.

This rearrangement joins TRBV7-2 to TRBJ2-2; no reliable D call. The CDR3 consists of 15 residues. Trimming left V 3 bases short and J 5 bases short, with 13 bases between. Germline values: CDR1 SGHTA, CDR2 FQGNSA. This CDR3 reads CASSFGPPGTGELFF. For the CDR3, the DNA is TGTGCCAGCAGCTTTGGGCCCCCTGGGACCGGGGAGCTGTTTTTT.

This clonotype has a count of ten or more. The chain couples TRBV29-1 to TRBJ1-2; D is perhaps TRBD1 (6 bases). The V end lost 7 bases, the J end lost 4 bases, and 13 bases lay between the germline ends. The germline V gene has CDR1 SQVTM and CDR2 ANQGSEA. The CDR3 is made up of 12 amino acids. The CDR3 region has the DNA TGCAGCGCCAGGTGGGGGGCCTATGGCTACACCTTC. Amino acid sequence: CSARWGAYGYTF.